This T cell receptor beta chain was sequenced in a study of shared clonotypes between healthy human individuals. Study at large: Researchers drew samples from a couple of women and three men aged 18 to 49.

Regarding this clone: Its ends do not fully match the called genes, so a read error is possible.

Per germline, CDR1 SSHAT and CDR2 FNYEAQ (reference sequence). The CDR3 length is 15 residues. Several immunoSEQ plates received, in even portions, the genomic DNA of each subset. Some clones are missing from TCRdb's copy, which holds only in-frame ones; the method was immunoSEQ multiplex PCR. The repertoire includes some 2,100,000 clones, about 94% of them detected once, and roughly 0.13% sits in the top ten. Division of CD4+ cells produced a CD45RA+ naive subset and a CD45RA-negative memory subset. The chain joins TRBV7-7 to TRBJ2-1; 11 bases match TRBD2. This clonotype was sampled from a man in his late teens or twenties in good health. The sequencing input was naive CD4+ T cells sorted from blood. As for subset: CD45RA+ positively selected. CDR3 nucleotides: TGTGCTAGCAGCTTAGTAGCGGGAGGGTTCAATGAGCAGTTCTTC. Translation: CASSLVAGGFNEQFF.